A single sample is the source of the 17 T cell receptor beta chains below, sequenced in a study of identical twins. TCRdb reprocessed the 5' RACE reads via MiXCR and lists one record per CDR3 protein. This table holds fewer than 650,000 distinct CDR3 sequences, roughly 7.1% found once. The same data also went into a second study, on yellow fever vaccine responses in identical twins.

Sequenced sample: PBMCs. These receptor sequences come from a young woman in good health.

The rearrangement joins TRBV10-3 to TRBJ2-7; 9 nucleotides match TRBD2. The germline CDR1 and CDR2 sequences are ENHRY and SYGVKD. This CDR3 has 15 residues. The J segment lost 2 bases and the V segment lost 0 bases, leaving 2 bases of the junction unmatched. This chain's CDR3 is CAISESAGGPYEQYF. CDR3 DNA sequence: TGTGCCATCAGTGAGTCGGCGGGAGGGCCCTACGAGCAGTACTTC.

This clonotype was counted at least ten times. CDR3: CASSSRQGPLNQPQHF. The CDR3 coding sequence is TGTGCCAGCAGTTCCCGACAGGGGCCGCTTAATCAGCCCCAGCATTTT. The J gene is TRBJ1-5, the V gene TRBV12-3 or TRBV12-4, with TRBD1 matching over 8 bases. The ends lost 4 bases at V and 4 bases at J; junction bases unmatched: 9. The CDR3 spans 16 residues.

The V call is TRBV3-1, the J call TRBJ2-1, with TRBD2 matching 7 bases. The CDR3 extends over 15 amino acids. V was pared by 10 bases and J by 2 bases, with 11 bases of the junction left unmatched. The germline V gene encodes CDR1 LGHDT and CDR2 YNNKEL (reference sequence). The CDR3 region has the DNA TGTGCCACCTCCCAAGTGGCGGGGGCCTACAATGAGCAGTTCTTC. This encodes CATSQVAGAYNEQFF.

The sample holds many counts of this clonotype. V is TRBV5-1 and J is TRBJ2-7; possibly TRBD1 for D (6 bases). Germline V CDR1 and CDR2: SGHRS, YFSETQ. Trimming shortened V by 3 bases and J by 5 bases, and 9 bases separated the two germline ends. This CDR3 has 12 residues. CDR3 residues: CASSWGTNEQYV. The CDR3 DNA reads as TGCGCCAGCAGCTGGGGGACAAACGAGCAGTACGTC.

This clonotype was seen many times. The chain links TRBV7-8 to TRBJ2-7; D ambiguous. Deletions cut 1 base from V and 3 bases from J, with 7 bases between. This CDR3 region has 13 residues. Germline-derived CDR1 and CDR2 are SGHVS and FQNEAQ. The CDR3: CASSLGPNYEQYV. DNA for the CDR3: TGTGCCAGCAGCTTAGGACCCAACTACGAGCAGTACGTC.

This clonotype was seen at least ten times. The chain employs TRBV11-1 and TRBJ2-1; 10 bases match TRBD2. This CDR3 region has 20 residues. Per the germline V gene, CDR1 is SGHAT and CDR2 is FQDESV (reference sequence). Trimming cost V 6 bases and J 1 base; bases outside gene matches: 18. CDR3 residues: CASSYPVGGTSVRSYNEQFF. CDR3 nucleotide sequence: TGTGCCAGCAGTTACCCGGTTGGCGGGACTAGCGTAAGGTCCTACAATGAGCAGTTCTTC.

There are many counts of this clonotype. The CDR3 sequence is CASSLVQGLSGNTIYF. In DNA, the CDR3 is TGCGCCAGCAGCTTGGTACAGGGTCTAAGTGGAAACACCATATATTTT. The chain is built from TRBV5-1 and TRBJ1-3, with D maybe TRBD1 (6 bases). Trimming shortened V by 0 bases and J by 3 bases, and 13 bases separated the two germline ends. Germline CDR1 reads SGHRS; CDR2 reads YFSETQ. This CDR3 contains 16 residues.

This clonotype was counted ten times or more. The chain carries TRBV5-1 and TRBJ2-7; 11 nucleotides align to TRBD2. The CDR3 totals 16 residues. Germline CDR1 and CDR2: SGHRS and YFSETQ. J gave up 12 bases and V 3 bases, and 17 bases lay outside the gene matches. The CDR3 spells CASSSTWILAGGGRYF. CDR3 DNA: TGCGCCAGCAGCTCCACATGGATTCTAGCGGGAGGAGGTCGGTACTTC.

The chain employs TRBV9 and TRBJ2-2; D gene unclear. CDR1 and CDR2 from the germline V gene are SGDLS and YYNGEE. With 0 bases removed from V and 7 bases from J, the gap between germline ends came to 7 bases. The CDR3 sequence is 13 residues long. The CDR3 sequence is CASSVEIGGELFF. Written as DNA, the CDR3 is TGTGCCAGCAGCGTAGAAATAGGCGGGGAGCTGTTTTTT. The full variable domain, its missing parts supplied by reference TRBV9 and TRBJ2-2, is DSGVTQTPKHLITATGQRVTLRCSPRSGDLSVYWYQQSLDQGLQFLIQYYNGEERAKGNILERFSAQQFPDLHSELNLSSLELGDSALYFCASSVEIGGELFFGEGSRLTVL.

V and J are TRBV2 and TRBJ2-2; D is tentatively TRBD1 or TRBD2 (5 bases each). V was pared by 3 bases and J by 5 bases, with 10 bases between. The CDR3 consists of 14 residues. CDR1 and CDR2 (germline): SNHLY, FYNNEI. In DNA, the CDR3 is TGTGCCAGCAGTGACAGGGAGTGGACCGGGGAGCTGTTTTTT. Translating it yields CASSDREWTGELFF. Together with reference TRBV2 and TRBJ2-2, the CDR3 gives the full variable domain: EPEVTQTPSHQVTQMGQEVILRCVPISNHLYFYWYRQILGQKVEFLVSFYNNEISEKSEIFDDQFSVERPDGSNFTLKIRSTKLEDSAMYFCASSDREWTGELFFGEGSRLTVL.

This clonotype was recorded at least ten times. CDR3 DNA sequence: TGTGCCAGCAGTTGGGTAGCGGGAGAGACCTACGAGCAGTACTTC. Its protein is CASSWVAGETYEQYF. This chain connects TRBV12-3 or TRBV12-4 to TRBJ2-7, with 9 bases matching TRBD2. Germline trimming cut 4 bases from V and 2 bases from J; bases unmatched to any gene: 6. This CDR3 region has 15 residues.

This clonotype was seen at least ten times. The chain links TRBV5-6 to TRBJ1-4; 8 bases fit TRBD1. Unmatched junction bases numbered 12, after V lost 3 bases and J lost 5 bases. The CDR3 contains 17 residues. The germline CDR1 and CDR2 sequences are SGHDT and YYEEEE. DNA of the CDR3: TGTGCCAGCAGCTCCGGCCAGGGGGCGTTTTTGAATGAAAAACTGTTTTTT. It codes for CASSSGQGAFLNEKLFF. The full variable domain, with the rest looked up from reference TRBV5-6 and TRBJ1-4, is DAGVTQSPTHLIKTRGQQVTLRCSPKSGHDTVSWYQQALGQGPQFIFQYYEEEERQRGNFPDRFSGHQFPNYSSELNVNALLLGDSALYLCASSSGQGAFLNEKLFFGSGTQLSVL.

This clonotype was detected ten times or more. The CDR3 region has the DNA TGTGCCAGCAGCCCACCGGACAGGGTGGATGAAAAACTGTTTTTT. Amino acids: CASSPPDRVDEKLFF. The chain recombines TRBV7-7 with TRBJ1-4, with TRBD1 identical over 8 bases. Germline values: CDR1 SSHAT, CDR2 FNYEAQ (reference sequence). The V and J ends lost 5 bases and 6 bases, in that order; junction bases with no gene match: 8. The CDR3 is made up of 15 amino acids.

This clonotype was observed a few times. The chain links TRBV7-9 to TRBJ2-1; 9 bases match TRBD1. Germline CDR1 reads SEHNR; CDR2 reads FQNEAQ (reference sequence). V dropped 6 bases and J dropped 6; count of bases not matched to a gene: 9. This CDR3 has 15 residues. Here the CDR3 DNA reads TGTGCCAGCAGTGGGGGGGGACAGGGCTCCAATGAGCAGTTCTTC. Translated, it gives CASSGGGQGSNEQFF. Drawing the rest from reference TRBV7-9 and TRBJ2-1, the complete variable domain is DTGVSQNPRHKITKRGQNVTFRCDPISEHNRLYWYRQTLGQGPEFLTYFQNEAQLEKSRLLSDRFSAERPKGSFSTLEIQRTEQGDSAMYLCASSGGGQGSNEQFFGPGTRLTVL.

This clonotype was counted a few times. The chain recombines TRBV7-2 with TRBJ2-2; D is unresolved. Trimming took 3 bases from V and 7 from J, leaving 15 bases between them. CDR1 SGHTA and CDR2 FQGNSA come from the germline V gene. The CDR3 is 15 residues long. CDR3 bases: TGTGCCAGCAGCTTGGTCGGTCGTGGCGGCGGGGAGCTGTTTTTT. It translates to CASSLVGRGGGELFF.

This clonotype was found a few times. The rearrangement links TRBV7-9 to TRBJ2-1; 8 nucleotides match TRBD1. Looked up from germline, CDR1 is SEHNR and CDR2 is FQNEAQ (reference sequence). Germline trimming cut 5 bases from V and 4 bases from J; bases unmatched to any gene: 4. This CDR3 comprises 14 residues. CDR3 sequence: CASSRGQEYNEQFF. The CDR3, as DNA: TGTGCCAGCAGCCGGGGACAGGAGTACAATGAGCAGTTCTTC.

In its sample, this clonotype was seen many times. CDR3 in DNA: TGTGCCAGCAGCTCACCTAGGGACCAGCGGGAGGCGGTAAAGAATGAGCAGTTCTTC. It yields the protein CASSSPRDQREAVKNEQFF. The chain recombines TRBV11-1 with TRBJ2-1; 9 nucleotides line up with TRBD2. V dropped 4 bases and J dropped 7; count of bases not matched to a gene: 20. Germline V gene data show CDR1 as SGHAT and CDR2 as FQDESV (reference sequence). The CDR3 consists of 19 residues. Combining the CDR3 with reference TRBV11-1 and TRBJ2-1 gives the whole variable domain EAEVAQSPRYKITEKSQAVAFWCDPISGHATLYWYRQILGQGPELLVQFQDESVVDDSQLPKDRFSAERLKGVDSTLKIQPAELGDSAMYLCASSSPRDQREAVKNEQFFGPGTRLTVL.